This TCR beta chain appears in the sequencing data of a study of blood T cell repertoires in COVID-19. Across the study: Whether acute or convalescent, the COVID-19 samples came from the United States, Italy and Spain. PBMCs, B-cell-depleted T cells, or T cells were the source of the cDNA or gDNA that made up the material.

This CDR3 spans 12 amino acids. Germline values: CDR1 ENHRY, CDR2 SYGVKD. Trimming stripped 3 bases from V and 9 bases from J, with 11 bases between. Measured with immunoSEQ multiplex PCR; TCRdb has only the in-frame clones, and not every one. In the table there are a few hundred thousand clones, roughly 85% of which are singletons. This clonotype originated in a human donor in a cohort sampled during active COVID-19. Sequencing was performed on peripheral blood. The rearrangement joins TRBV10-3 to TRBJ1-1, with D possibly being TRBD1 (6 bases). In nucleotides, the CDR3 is TGTGCCATCAGTGAACCCGACAGGAAAGCTTTCTTT. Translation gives CAISEPDRKAFF.